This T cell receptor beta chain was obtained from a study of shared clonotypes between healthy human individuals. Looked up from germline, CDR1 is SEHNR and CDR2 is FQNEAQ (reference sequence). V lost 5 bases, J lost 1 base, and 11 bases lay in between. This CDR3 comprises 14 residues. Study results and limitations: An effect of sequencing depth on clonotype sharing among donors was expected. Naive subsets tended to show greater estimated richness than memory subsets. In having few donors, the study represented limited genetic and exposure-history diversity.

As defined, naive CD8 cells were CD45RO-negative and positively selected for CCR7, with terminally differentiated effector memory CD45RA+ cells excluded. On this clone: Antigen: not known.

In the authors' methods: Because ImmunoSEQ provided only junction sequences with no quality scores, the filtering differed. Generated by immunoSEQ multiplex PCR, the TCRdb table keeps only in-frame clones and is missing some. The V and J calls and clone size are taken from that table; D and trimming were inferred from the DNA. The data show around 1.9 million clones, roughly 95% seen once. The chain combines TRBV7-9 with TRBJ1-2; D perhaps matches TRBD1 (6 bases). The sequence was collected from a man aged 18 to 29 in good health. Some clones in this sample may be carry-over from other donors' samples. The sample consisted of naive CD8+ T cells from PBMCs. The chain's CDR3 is CASSGDNVNYGYTF. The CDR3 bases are TGTGCCAGCAGCGGGGACAACGTTAACTATGGCTACACCTTC.